A single sample gave rise to the 22 T cell receptor beta chains below, sequenced in a study of identical twins. TCRdb analysed the 5' RACE reads with MiXCR anew, one entry per CDR3 protein. The sample holds hundreds of thousands of distinct CDR3 sequences; 20% to 25% are singletons and the top ten take roughly 3%. The data were also submitted as part of a second study, on T cells expressing NK-cell markers.

Sequencing was performed on CD4+ T cells sorted from blood. The receptors stem from a woman between 18 and 29 years old in good health.

The genes are TRBV12-3 or TRBV12-4 and TRBJ2-7, with D unresolved. This CDR3 contains 14 residues. The V end was cut by 4 bases, the J end by 2 bases, with 12 bases between. The CDR3: CASSSDPSTYEQYF. The CDR3 DNA reads TGTGCCAGCAGTTCAGACCCCTCGACCTACGAGCAGTACTTC.

The table lists this clonotype with a few counts. This chain joins TRBV20-1 and TRBJ1-5, with TRBD1 matching over 9 bases. The CDR3 length is 15 residues. Germline V lookup: CDR1 DFQATT, CDR2 SNEGSKA (reference sequence). V was pared by 0 bases and J by 2 bases, with 2 bases of the junction left unmatched. CDR3 sequence: CSARDRQGGNQPQHF. The CDR3 DNA sequence: TGCAGTGCTAGAGACCGACAGGGGGGCAATCAGCCCCAGCATTTT.

J is TRBJ2-5 and V is TRBV20-1; D possibly corresponds to TRBD2 (6 bases). This CDR3 has 15 amino acids. The V gene's germline CDR1 is DFQATT and CDR2 SNEGSKA (reference sequence). V was cut by 4 bases and J by 1 base, with 16 bases left in between. This CDR3 reads CSAKWGGNLQETQYF. CDR3 nucleotides: TGCAGTGCTAAGTGGGGCGGGAATCTCCAAGAGACCCAGTACTTC.

The chain employs TRBV5-1 and TRBJ2-1, with D possibly TRBD1 on 5 matching bases. There are 14 residues in the CDR3. Between the trimmed V and J ends, which lost 4 bases and 4 bases, there was a span of 12 bases. Germline loops: CDR1 SGHRS, CDR2 YFSETQ. The CDR3 protein is CASSPGPGYNEQFF. The CDR3 coding sequence is TGCGCCAGCAGCCCGGGCCCAGGGTACAATGAGCAGTTCTTC.

The genes are TRBV11-3 and TRBJ2-7; D perhaps matches TRBD2 (5 bases). V lost 5 bases and J 2 bases, leaving 16 bases between the germline ends. Germline V CDR1 and CDR2: SGHNT, YENEEA. The CDR3 sequence is 15 residues long. The CDR3 coding sequence is TGTGCCAGCAGCCCAGTCCGGGGTCTTACCTACGAGCAGTACTTC. It is translated as CASSPVRGLTYEQYF.

V is TRBV23-1 and J is TRBJ2-1, with unresolved D. Being an ORF, TRBV23-1 has a function that is uncertain. V was shortened by 2 bases and J by 8 bases, with 13 bases between the two germline ends. This CDR3 has 14 amino acids. The CDR3 nucleotides read TGCGCCAGCAGTCAAATATTTCAATCAGATGAGCAGTTCTTC. Its translation: CASSQIFQSDEQFF.

The V and J genes are TRBV6-1 and TRBJ2-1; 15 bases are a match to TRBD2. V lost 5 bases, J lost 7 bases, and 6 bases stayed unmatched. CDR3 length: 16 residues. Germline V gene data show CDR1 as MNHNS and CDR2 as SASEGT. CDR3 sequence (DNA): TGTGCCAGCAGTACCCCAGGACTAGCGGGAGGGAATGAGCAGTTCTTC. It yields the protein CASSTPGLAGGNEQFF.

This clonotype came up a few times. The V and J genes are TRBV7-8 and TRBJ2-1, with D perhaps TRBD2 (6 bases). This CDR3 region has 17 residues. V shed 4 bases and J shed 3 bases, with 19 bases lying between them. CDR1 SGHVS and CDR2 FQNEAQ come from the germline V gene. CDR3 residues: CASSYPSDNLFYNEQFF. CDR3 nucleotide sequence: TGTGCCAGCAGCTACCCTAGCGACAATTTGTTCTACAATGAGCAGTTCTTC.

The chain is built from TRBV5-4 and TRBJ1-6; D is possibly TRBD1 (5 bases). This CDR3 comprises 13 residues. With 3 bases removed from V and 9 bases from J, the gap between germline ends came to 10 bases. Germline lookup yields CDR1 SGHNT and CDR2 YYREEE (reference sequence). The CDR3 region is CASSYQGSSPLHF. The CDR3 bases are TGTGCCAGCAGCTATCAGGGTAGTTCACCCCTCCACTTT.

This chain links TRBV20-1 with TRBJ2-7, with TRBD2 matching over 7 bases. The J segment lost 2 bases and the V segment lost 5 bases, leaving 9 bases of the junction unmatched. CDR1 is DFQATT and CDR2 is SNEGSKA in the germline V gene (reference sequence). CDR3 size: 14 residues. The CDR3 region is CSAVPRDYPYEQYF. In DNA form, the CDR3 reads TGCAGTGCTGTACCCCGGGACTACCCCTACGAGCAGTACTTC.

V usage is TRBV12-3 or TRBV12-4 and J usage is TRBJ2-5; D may be TRBD1 (5 bases). CDR3 length equals 17 residues. Trimming took 8 bases from V and 2 from J, leaving 24 bases between them. The CDR3 loop is CASRPGWGGQLQETQYF. The CDR3 DNA sequence: TGTGCCAGCCGACCAGGGTGGGGTGGTCAGTTACAAGAGACCCAGTACTTC.

The chain employs TRBV3-1 and TRBJ2-7; TRBD1 matches 9 bases. The CDR3 sequence is 14 residues long. Looked up from germline, CDR1 is LGHDT and CDR2 is YNNKEL (reference sequence). V lost 5 bases to trimming and J lost 6 bases; unmatched junction nucleotides: 8. DNA of the CDR3: TGTGCCAGCAGCACCCGGGACAGGGCAGGCGAGCAGTACTTC. It encodes CASSTRDRAGEQYF.

This chain connects TRBV6-2 or TRBV6-3 to TRBJ1-1, with D uncertain. Germline V CDR1 and CDR2: MNHEY, SVGEGT. The CDR3 totals 14 residues. Trimming left V 2 bases short and J 4 bases short, with 11 bases between. CDR3 loop: CASSYGGGSTEAFF. The CDR3 coding sequence is TGTGCCAGCAGTTACGGTGGCGGGAGCACTGAAGCTTTCTTT.

The chain couples TRBV5-1 to TRBJ2-1, with 7 bases that match TRBD1. Germline V gives CDR1 SGHRS, CDR2 YFSETQ. The V segment lost 4 bases and the J segment 8 bases; nucleotides outside the gene matches: 15. The CDR3 extends over 16 amino acids. The CDR3 reads CASSRTTGRVWDEQFF. The DNA of the CDR3 is TGCGCCAGCAGCCGTACGACAGGGAGAGTCTGGGATGAGCAGTTCTTC.

This clonotype was seen a few times. The V and J genes are TRBV4-1 and TRBJ2-1; D may be TRBD1 (5 bases). The CDR3 sequence is 16 residues long. Germline CDR1 MGHRA, CDR2 YSYEKL. Trimming removed 2 bases from V and 8 bases from J, with 19 bases in between. The chain's CDR3 is CASSQQPRVSGYEQFF. The CDR3 DNA sequence: TGCGCCAGCAGCCAACAACCCAGGGTCTCCGGCTATGAGCAGTTCTTC.

The rearrangement joins TRBV5-1 to TRBJ2-7; D perhaps matches TRBD2 (6 bases). The CDR3 loop spans 14 amino acids. The V gene lost 0 bases and the J gene lost 4 bases, with 11 bases spanning the gap. CDR1 SGHRS and CDR2 YFSETQ come from the germline V gene. The CDR3 loop is CASSLALGGYEQYF. DNA of the CDR3: TGCGCCAGCAGCTTGGCCCTCGGGGGTTACGAGCAGTACTTC.

The V call is TRBV2, the J call TRBJ1-5; 7 bases map to TRBD1. The CDR3 is made up of 13 amino acids. V trimming: 6 bases; J trimming: 4 bases; junction bases outside the gene matches: 3. Germline V gene data show CDR1 as SNHLY and CDR2 as FYNNEI. This CDR3 is CASRGQVNQPQHF. Here the CDR3 DNA reads TGTGCCAGCAGAGGACAGGTTAATCAGCCCCAGCATTTT.

V usage is TRBV12-3 or TRBV12-4 and J usage is TRBJ1-2; D is uncertain. The CDR3 loop spans 14 amino acids. The V and J ends lost 7 bases and 2 bases respectively, with 14 bases between them. This CDR3 reads CASTFSGVNYGYTF. The CDR3 coding sequence is TGTGCCAGCACCTTCAGTGGGGTCAACTATGGCTACACCTTC.

In this sample, this clonotype turned up a few times. Here the CDR3 DNA reads TGCGCCAGCAGCTTGGATCCCGGCTCTGGAAACACCATATATTTT. This sequence encodes CASSLDPGSGNTIYF. V usage is TRBV5-1 and J usage is TRBJ1-3; D ambiguous. Germline-derived CDR1 and CDR2 are SGHRS and YFSETQ. This CDR3 is 15 amino acids long. V lost 0 bases, J lost 0 bases, and 7 bases lay in between. Complete variable domain (other parts from reference TRBV5-1 and TRBJ1-3): KAGVTQTPRYLIKTRGQQVTLSCSPISGHRSVSWYQQTPGQGLQFLFEYFSETQRNKGNFPGRFSGRQFSNSRSEMNVSTLELGDSALYLCASSLDPGSGNTIYFGEGSWLTVV.

The chain has TRBV12-5 and TRBJ1-2, with no clear D. Trimming removed 5 bases from V and 6 bases from J, with 7 bases in between. The CDR3 loop spans 11 amino acids. Germline-derived CDR1 and CDR2 are LGHNT and FRNRAP. CDR3 in amino acids: CASGDGDGYTF. CDR3 DNA: TGTGCTAGTGGTGACGGGGATGGCTACACCTTC.

The table lists this clonotype with a few counts. This chain links TRBV9 with TRBJ2-3, with D uncertain. This CDR3 has 15 residues. The V end was cut by 1 base, the J end by 3 bases, with 12 bases between. The germline V gene has CDR1 SGDLS and CDR2 YYNGEE. Written as DNA, the CDR3 is TGTGCCAGCAGCGTAAATGCAGACATTACAGATACGCAGTATTTT. It specifies CASSVNADITDTQYF.

Written as DNA, the CDR3 is TGTGCCAGCGTCCCTAGCGGGGGCAAAGCCTACGAGCAGTACTTC. Its translation: CASVPSGGKAYEQYF. V usage is TRBV28 and J usage is TRBJ2-7; 10 bases map to TRBD2. Per the germline V gene, CDR1 is MDHEN and CDR2 is SYDVKM. The CDR3 spans 15 residues. Unmatched junction bases numbered 9, after V lost 8 bases and J lost 2 bases.